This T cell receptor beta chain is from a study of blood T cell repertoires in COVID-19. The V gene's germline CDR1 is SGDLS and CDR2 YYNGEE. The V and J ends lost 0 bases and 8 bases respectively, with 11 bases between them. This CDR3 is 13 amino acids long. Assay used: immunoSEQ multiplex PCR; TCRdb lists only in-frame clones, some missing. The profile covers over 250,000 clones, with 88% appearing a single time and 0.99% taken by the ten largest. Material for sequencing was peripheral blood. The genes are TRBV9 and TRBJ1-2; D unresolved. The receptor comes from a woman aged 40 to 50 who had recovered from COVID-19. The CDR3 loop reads CASSVGTEWGYTF. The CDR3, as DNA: TGTGCCAGCAGCGTAGGCACAGAGTGGGGCTACACCTTC.